This T cell receptor beta chain was captured in a study of T-cell memory formation after mild COVID-19. MiXCR, run by TCRdb on the 5' RACE reads, gives a single entry per CDR3 protein. The table shows 29,000 or so distinct CDR3 sequences, with 9% to 15% occurring only once. This clonotype was counted many times. The CDR3 runs to 15 residues. V gave up 5 bases and J gave up 0 bases, with 11 bases separating them. The source material was PBMCs or a T cell subset sorted from them (not recorded which). V is TRBV12-3 or TRBV12-4 and J is TRBJ1-5, with TRBD1 as a possible D gene (6 bases). The TCR originated in an adult woman who had mild COVID-19 (a few samples of this study predate the infection). Cell type and time point are not known. The CDR3 sequence is CASSPTRGSNQPQHF. CDR3 coding DNA: TGTGCCAGCAGTCCCACCAGGGGTAGCAATCAGCCCCAGCATTTT.